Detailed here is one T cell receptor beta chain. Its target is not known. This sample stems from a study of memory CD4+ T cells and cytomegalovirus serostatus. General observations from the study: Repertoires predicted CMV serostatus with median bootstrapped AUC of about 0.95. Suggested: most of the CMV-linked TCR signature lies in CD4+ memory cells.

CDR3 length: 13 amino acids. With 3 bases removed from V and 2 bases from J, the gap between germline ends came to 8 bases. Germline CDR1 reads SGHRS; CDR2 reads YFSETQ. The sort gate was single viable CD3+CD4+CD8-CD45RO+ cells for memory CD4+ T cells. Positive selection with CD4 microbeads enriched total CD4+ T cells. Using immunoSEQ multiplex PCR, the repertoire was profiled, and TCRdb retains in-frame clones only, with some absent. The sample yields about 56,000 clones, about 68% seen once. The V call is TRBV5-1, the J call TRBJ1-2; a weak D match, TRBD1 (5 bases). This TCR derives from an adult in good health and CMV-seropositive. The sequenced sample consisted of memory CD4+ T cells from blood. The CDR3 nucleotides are TGCGCCAGCAGCTCCCGGGACAACTATGGCTACACCTTC. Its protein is CASSSRDNYGYTF.